Listed below are T cell receptor beta chains from one sample, sequenced in a study of T cells in Graves' hyperthyroidism and ophthalmopathy. TCRdb reprocessed the multiplex PCR reads with MiXCR, giving one entry per CDR3 protein. The sample shows some 180,000 distinct CDR3 sequences, less than 20% of them seen only once. Sequencing input: blood. These receptors were collected from a woman aged 45-59 years with Graves' hyperthyroidism. CDR3s include the opening cysteine and the closing phenylalanine or tryptophan. The D gene is left open where the match is weak. Clone size is stated in some rows and not others, as once, few, many or a class when expanded.

D gene,V gene,J gene,clone size,CDR3 protein,CDR3 DNA
TRBD2,TRBV20-1,TRBJ2-1,NA,CSGEREGLYNEQFF,TGCAGTGGGGAGAGGGAGGGGCTCTACAATGAGCAGTTCTTC
NA,TRBV6-2/TRBV6-3,TRBJ2-2,NA,CASSYGVGGKNTGEPFF,TGTGCCAGCAGTTACGGGGTCGGCGGGAAGAACACCGGGGAGCCGTTTTTT
TRBD2,TRBV13,TRBJ2-7,NA,CASSLGLAATYEQYF,TGTGCCAGCAGCTTAGGACTAGCGGCGACCTACGAGCAGTACTTC
NA,TRBV19,TRBJ1-5,many,CASSIRENSNQPQHF,TGTGCCAGTAGTATTCGGGAAAATAGCAATCAGCCCCAGCATTTT
NA,TRBV5-6,TRBJ2-7,many,CASSLTGRGSYEQYF,TGTGCCAGCAGCCTAACAGGGAGAGGCTCCTACGAGCAGTACTTC
NA,TRBV12-3/TRBV12-4,TRBJ1-5,NA,CASTLHPYGNQPQHF,TGTGCCAGCACCTTACACCCTTATGGCAATCAGCCCCAGCATTTT
TRBD1,TRBV6-1,TRBJ1-5,NA,CASSWTGPPNQPQHF,TGTGCCAGCTCGTGGACAGGGCCTCCCAATCAGCCCCAGCATTTT
NA,TRBV6-1,TRBJ1-5,NA,CASSEAQTYSNQPQHF,TGTGCCAGCAGTGAAGCGCAGACCTATAGCAATCAGCCCCAGCATTTT
NA,TRBV27,TRBJ1-2,NA,CASSPRGRAYGYTF,TGTGCCAGCAGCCCTCGGGGCAGGGCCTATGGCTACACCTTC
NA,TRBV20-1,TRBJ1-5,NA,CSARFGAGGNQPQHF,TGCAGTGCTAGGTTCGGGGCAGGCGGCAATCAGCCCCAGCATTTT
NA,TRBV29-1,TRBJ1-2,few,CSVGESYGYTF,TGCAGCGTTGGGGAGTCCTATGGCTACACCTTC
TRBD1,TRBV20-1,TRBJ1-1,NA,CSLQTGGGGTEAFF,TGCAGTCTGCAAACAGGGGGCGGCGGCACTGAAGCTTTCTTT
TRBD2,TRBV7-2,TRBJ2-1,NA,CASSFNLAGGPYEQFF,TGTGCCAGCAGCTTCAACCTAGCGGGAGGGCCCTATGAGCAGTTCTTC
TRBD2,TRBV6-1,TRBJ2-1,many,CASRASGNHYNEQFF,TGTGCCAGCAGAGCAAGCGGGAACCACTACAATGAGCAGTTCTTC
TRBD1,TRBV4-1,TRBJ1-1,NA,CASSPGTGGRDTEAFF,TGCGCCAGCAGCCCCGGGACAGGGGGGAGGGACACTGAAGCTTTCTTT
NA,TRBV6-6,TRBJ1-1,many,CASSYGGMNTEAFF,TGTGCCAGCAGTTACGGGGGAATGAACACTGAAGCTTTCTTT
NA,TRBV20-1,TRBJ2-7,many,CSPSSASPPRDLVPYEQYF,TGCAGCCCTTCGAGTGCCTCCCCCCCCCGAGACCTAGTTCCCTACGAGCAGTACTTC
TRBD2,TRBV7-8,TRBJ2-1,many,CASTSVTSGENEQFF,TGTGCCAGCACCTCCGTGACTAGCGGAGAGAATGAGCAGTTCTTC
NA,TRBV3-1,TRBJ2-5,NA,CASSQDLAALETQYF,TGTGCCAGCAGCCAAGACTTGGCAGCTCTGGAGACCCAGTACTTC
TRBD1,TRBV6-1,TRBJ1-5,many,CASSRGTGDYSNQPQHF,TGTGCCAGCAGCCGTGGGACAGGGGATTATAGCAATCAGCCCCAGCATTTT
NA,TRBV5-1,TRBJ2-7,NA,CASSRGLLRYEQYF,TGCGCCAGCAGCAGGGGACTCCTCCGCTACGAGCAGTACTTC
NA,TRBV11-2,TRBJ2-3,NA,CASREQGTSTDTQYF,TGTGCCAGCAGAGAGCAGGGGACTAGCACAGATACGCAGTATTTT
TRBD2,TRBV7-3,TRBJ2-2,many,CASSLRPGLGSGELFF,TGTGCCAGCAGCTTAAGGCCGGGACTAGGATCCGGGGAGCTGTTTTTT
NA,TRBV19,TRBJ2-7,few,CASSISAGGRYEQYF,TGTGCCAGTAGTATCTCGGCAGGGGGGCGATACGAGCAGTACTTC
TRBD2,TRBV6-1,TRBJ2-1,many,CASGASGMYNEQFF,TGTGCCAGCGGGGCTAGCGGGATGTACAATGAGCAGTTCTTC
NA,TRBV7-9,TRBJ1-1,NA,CASSLAAPQNTEAFF,TGTGCCAGCAGCTTAGCGGCGCCGCAGAACACTGAAGCTTTCTTT
TRBD2,TRBV9,TRBJ2-3,NA,CASSGSGLAVSTDTQYF,TGTGCCAGCAGCGGATCGGGACTAGCGGTTAGCACAGATACGCAGTATTTT
TRBD1,TRBV18,TRBJ1-2,NA,CASSPEGPGTGSHGYTF,TGTGCCAGCTCACCGGAGGGTCCCGGGACAGGGTCTCATGGCTACACCTTC
TRBD1,TRBV2,TRBJ1-5,many,CASSSWDSRNQPQHF,TGTGCCAGCAGTAGTTGGGACAGTCGCAATCAGCCCCAGCATTTT
NA,TRBV7-2,TRBJ1-5,few,CASSLGGPGPQHF,TGTGCCAGCAGCTTAGGGGGGCCTGGGCCCCAGCATTTT
TRBD2,TRBV12-3/TRBV12-4,TRBJ2-4,many,CASSTGLAGGENIQYF,TGTGCCAGCAGTACCGGACTAGCGGGAGGGGAAAACATTCAGTACTTC
NA,TRBV12-3/TRBV12-4,TRBJ1-5,many,CASKREDQPQHF,TGTGCCAGCAAAAGGGAGGATCAGCCCCAGCATTTT
TRBD1,TRBV20-1,TRBJ2-1,many,CSASSPTGIYNEQFF,TGCAGTGCTAGCTCTCCGACAGGGATATACAATGAGCAGTTCTTC
NA,TRBV29-1,TRBJ2-5,few,CSVRRGAEETQYF,TGCAGCGTTAGAAGAGGGGCAGAAGAGACCCAGTACTTC
NA,TRBV7-9,TRBJ1-4,few,CASSFSGTNEKLFF,TGTGCCAGCAGCTTTTCAGGGACTAATGAAAAACTGTTTTTT
NA,TRBV6-5,TRBJ2-1,once,CASSYIGLNEQFF,TGTGCCAGCAGTTACATAGGCCTCAATGAGCAGTTCTTC
TRBD1,TRBV28,TRBJ1-2,NA,CASSPPGQGARGYTF,TGTGCCAGCAGTCCGCCGGGACAGGGGGCTAGGGGCTACACCTTC
NA,TRBV7-9,TRBJ2-5,many,CASSDVAETQYF,TGTGCCAGCAGCGACGTAGCAGAGACCCAGTACTTC
TRBD1,TRBV11-2,TRBJ2-3,many,CASSLVQGAAADTQYF,TGTGCCAGCAGCTTAGTCCAGGGGGCTGCCGCAGATACGCAGTATTTT
TRBD2,TRBV9,TRBJ2-3,few,CASSVEGSGLAGVALSTDTQYF,TGTGCCAGCAGCGTAGAGGGCTCGGGACTAGCGGGAGTTGCCTTGAGCACAGATACGCAGTATTTT
NA,TRBV27,TRBJ1-5,NA,CASSLTRDSNQPQHF,TGTGCCAGCAGCCTAACGAGGGATAGCAATCAGCCCCAGCATTTT
NA,TRBV18,TRBJ2-2,NA,CSSSPTVVTGELFF,TGTTCCAGCTCACCGACCGTGGTCACCGGGGAGCTGTTTTTT
NA,TRBV5-5,TRBJ1-2,many,CASSPDPSAVYGYTF,TGTGCCAGCAGCCCGGACCCTTCTGCGGTCTATGGCTACACCTTC
TRBD1,TRBV7-3,TRBJ2-7,many,CASSPGGTGFHEQYF,TGTGCCAGCAGCCCGGGTGGGACAGGGTTCCACGAGCAGTACTTC
NA,TRBV7-9,TRBJ2-1,many,CASRGSGDYNEQFF,TGTGCCAGCAGGGGTAGCGGAGACTACAATGAGCAGTTCTTC
TRBD1,TRBV5-1,TRBJ1-2,few,CASSGDRGLGYTF,TGCGCCAGCAGTGGGGACAGGGGGCTTGGCTACACCTTC
TRBD1,TRBV7-9,TRBJ2-7,many,CASSSVRGRGHEQYF,TGTGCCAGCAGCTCAGTTCGCGGCAGGGGGCACGAGCAGTACTTC
TRBD1,TRBV6-5,TRBJ2-1,few,CASSYGTDSNEQFF,TGTGCCAGCAGTTACGGGACAGATTCTAATGAGCAGTTCTTC
TRBD1,TRBV20-1,TRBJ2-3,many,CSARERTGAGDTQYF,TGCAGTGCTAGAGAACGGACAGGGGCGGGAGATACGCAGTATTTT